Listed below are T cell receptor beta chains from one sample, sequenced in a study of T cell responses to AZD1222 COVID-19 vaccine. Sequencing was performed with immunoSEQ multiplex PCR; in TCRdb, only in-frame clones are kept and a portion is missing. The table has about 100,000 clones, approximately 84% seen once. The sequences come from peripheral blood, collected on day 0 of AZD1222 vaccination. All receptors derive from an adult in good health. Both conserved end residues are part of each CDR3. D genes are given only for firm matches. Expanded clones get a size class; other rows say once, few or many, or leave the size out.

J	D	size	length	V	DNA	CDR3
TRBJ2-1	NA	NA	16	TRBV5-1	TGCGCCAGCAGCTTGGGCTTGGGACTCCCCTACAATGAGCAGTTCTTC	CASSLGLGLPYNEQFF
TRBJ1-2	NA	NA	14	TRBV5-1	TGCGCCAGCAGCTGGAATGAAGGGATCTCCGGCTACACCTTC	CASSWNEGISGYTF
TRBJ1-6	NA	NA	16	TRBV27	TGTGCCAGCAGTTTCCAATTGGCCGCGGGAGATTCACCCCTCCACTTT	CASSFQLAAGDSPLHF
TRBJ2-2	NA	NA	13	TRBV13	TGTGCCAGCAGCTTAGGTGGCACCGGGGAGCTGTTTTTT	CASSLGGTGELFF
TRBJ2-1	NA	NA	19	TRBV4-1	TGCGCCAGCAGCCCCGGGACAGGGAACTCAGCGGGAGTTGGTCGTGAGCAGTTCTTC	CASSPGTGNSAGVGREQFF
TRBJ2-1	NA	NA	13	TRBV19	TGTGCCAGTAGTATGGGCAACTACAATGAGCAGTTCTTC	CASSMGNYNEQFF
TRBJ2-2	NA	NA	15	TRBV5-1	TGCGCCAGCAGCTTAGGGGTCGTCGACGCCGGGGAGCTGTTTTTT	CASSLGVVDAGELFF
TRBJ2-7	NA	NA	14	TRBV28	TGTGCCAGCAGTTTTGTGCTACCCTCCTACGAGCAGTACTTC	CASSFVLPSYEQYF
TRBJ1-2	TRBD1	NA	14	TRBV7-9	TGTGCCAGCAGCTTAGGAGGGACAGGAGGTGGCTACACCTTC	CASSLGGTGGGYTF
TRBJ2-2	TRBD2	NA	17	TRBV5-1	TGCGCCAGCAGCAGGACCGGGACTAGCAGGTACACCGGGGAGCTGTTTTTT	CASSRTGTSRYTGELFF
TRBJ2-7	TRBD2	NA	14	TRBV5-1	TGCGCCAGCAACCCGGGACTAGCGGGAACTCTGCAGTACTTC	CASNPGLAGTLQYF
TRBJ2-1	TRBD2	NA	14	TRBV30	TGTGCCTGGACTAGGATAGCGGGAGAGGATGAGCAGTTCTTC	CAWTRIAGEDEQFF
TRBJ1-1	NA	NA	13	TRBV11-3	TGTGCCAGCAGCCTCGAGGCGGGGGGGGAAGCTTTCTTT	CASSLEAGGEAFF
TRBJ2-1	TRBD1	once	17	TRBV18	TGTGCCAGCTCCCCTAACACTGCAACAGGGGGCTACAATGAGCAGTTCTTC	CASSPNTATGGYNEQFF
TRBJ1-5	TRBD1	NA	15	TRBV7-8	TGTGCCAGCAGCTTAATCACAGGGGGCGGACAGCCCCAGCATTTT	CASSLITGGGQPQHF
TRBJ1-6	TRBD1	NA	13	TRBV30	TGTGCCTGGACCGGGACAGGGGGTTCACCCCTCCACTTT	CAWTGTGGSPLHF
TRBJ2-3	NA	NA	15	TRBV3-1/TRBV3-2	TGTGCCAGCAGCCAAGTTCAGTTAAACACAGATACGCAGTATTTT	CASSQVQLNTDTQYF
TRBJ1-2	NA	NA	16	TRBV4-1	TGCGCCAGCAGCCAAGAATACGGGGTCCTTTACTATGGCTACACCTTC	CASSQEYGVLYYGYTF
TRBJ2-7	NA	NA	13	TRBV19	TGTGCCAGTAGTACCTCGGTGAACAACGAGCAGTACTTC	CASSTSVNNEQYF
TRBJ1-2	NA	NA	12	TRBV19	TGTGCCAGTAGTATAGACCAGTATGGCTACACCTTC	CASSIDQYGYTF
TRBJ1-1	NA	NA	13	TRBV29-1	TGCAGCGCTGCGTCCCCCACGAACACTGAAGCTTTCTTT	CSAASPTNTEAFF
TRBJ1-5	NA	NA	13	TRBV10-3	TGTGCCATCAGTGGCGGTGTTGATCAGCCCCAGCATTTT	CAISGGVDQPQHF
TRBJ1-5	TRBD1	NA	14	TRBV28	TGTGCCAGCAGTTTAGGGCAGGGGGATCAGCCCCAGCATTTT	CASSLGQGDQPQHF
TRBJ2-5	TRBD1	NA	15	TRBV3-1/TRBV3-2	TGTGCCAGCAGCCAAGGAGGACAGGGCGGAGAGACCCAGTACTTC	CASSQGGQGGETQYF
TRBJ2-1	NA	NA	15	TRBV2	TGTGCCAGCAGTACCCTCCAGCTCCGCAACAATGAGCAGTTCTTC	CASSTLQLRNNEQFF
TRBJ2-7	NA	NA	13	TRBV29-1	TGCAGCGCTACTTCAGGGTACAACTACGAGCAGTACTTC	CSATSGYNYEQYF
TRBJ1-5	NA	NA	14	TRBV7-9	TGTGCCAGCAGCGTCCGGGACAATAATCAGCCCCAGCATTTT	CASSVRDNNQPQHF
TRBJ2-5	NA	NA	13	TRBV28	TGTGCCAGCAGTTTTCAGTTCGAAGAGACCCAGTACTTC	CASSFQFEETQYF
TRBJ2-7	NA	NA	14	TRBV12-2	TGTGCAAGTCGCTTCTTGGGTCCCCTATTTGAGCAGTACTTC	CASRFLGPLFEQYF
TRBJ1-2	NA	NA	16	TRBV5-1	TGCGCCAGCAGCTTGGCCGTCGGCGGCAGCCCTCCCCAGTACACCTTC	CASSLAVGGSPPQYTF
TRBJ2-7	TRBD2	NA	16	TRBV7-9	TGTGCCAGCAGCTTATTAGGGGTAGCGGGAGGTGTCGAGCAGTACTTC	CASSLLGVAGGVEQYF
TRBJ1-2	NA	NA	14	TRBV28	TGTGCCAGCAAAGGTGGGGGCTTCAGCTATGGCTACACCTTC	CASKGGGFSYGYTF
TRBJ2-7	NA	NA	11	TRBV6-5	TGTGCCAGCAGCCGCCTCTACGAGCAGTACTTC	CASSRLYEQYF
TRBJ2-5	TRBD1	NA	15	TRBV28	TGTGCCAGCAGTTTGCCCGACAGGGGGTCAGAGACCCAGTACTTC	CASSLPDRGSETQYF
TRBJ1-1	NA	NA	15	TRBV14	TGTGCCAGCAGCCAAGATTGGCAGGCGCCCTTTGAAGCTTTCTTT	CASSQDWQAPFEAFF
TRBJ2-3	NA	NA	13	TRBV5-4	TGTGCCAGCAGCTTGGACAGGACAGATACGCAGTATTTT	CASSLDRTDTQYF
TRBJ2-5	NA	NA	15	TRBV7-9	TGTGCCAGCAGCTTCACGGGCAGCCACGGCGAGACCCAGTACTTC	CASSFTGSHGETQYF